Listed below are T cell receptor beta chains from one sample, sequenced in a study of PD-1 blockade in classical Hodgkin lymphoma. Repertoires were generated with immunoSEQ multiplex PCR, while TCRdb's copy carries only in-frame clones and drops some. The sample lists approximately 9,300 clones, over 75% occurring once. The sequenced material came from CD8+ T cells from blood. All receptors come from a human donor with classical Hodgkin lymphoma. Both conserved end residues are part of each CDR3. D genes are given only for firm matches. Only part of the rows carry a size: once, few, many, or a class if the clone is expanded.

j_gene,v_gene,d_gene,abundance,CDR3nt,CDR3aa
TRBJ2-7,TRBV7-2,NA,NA,TGTGCCAGCAGCTTATTTTGGATCGGCGAGCAGTACTTC,CASSLFWIGEQYF
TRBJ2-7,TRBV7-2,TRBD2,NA,TGTGCCAGCAGCTTGGCTAGCGGGGGGGCCTACGAGCAGTACTTC,CASSLASGGAYEQYF
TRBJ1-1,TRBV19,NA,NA,TGTGCCAGTAGTATTGGGTGGACAGCGAACACTGAAGCTTTCTTT,CASSIGWTANTEAFF
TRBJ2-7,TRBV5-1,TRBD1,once,TGCGCCAGCAGCTTGGCGTGGACAGGGGATACCTACGAGCAGTACTTC,CASSLAWTGDTYEQYF
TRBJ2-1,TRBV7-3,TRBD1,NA,TGTGCCAGCAGCTTAACTCTGGACAGGGGGAGACTATACAATGAGCAGTTCTTC,CASSLTLDRGRLYNEQFF
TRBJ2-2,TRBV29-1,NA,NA,TGCAGCGTTGAAGAAAGGGTTGCGGACACCGGGGAGCTGTTTTTT,CSVEERVADTGELFF
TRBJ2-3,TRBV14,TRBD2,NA,TGTGCCAGCAGCCAATTCTGGCGGGGGTCCACAGATACGCAGTATTTT,CASSQFWRGSTDTQYF
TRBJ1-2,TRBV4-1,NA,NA,TGCGCCAGCAGCCAAGCAAGCCCCTCCGGGAGGCCCTATGGCTACACCTTC,CASSQASPSGRPYGYTF
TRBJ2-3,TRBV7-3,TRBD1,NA,TGTGCCAGCAGCCCTCGGACAGGGGCAGATACGCAGTATTTT,CASSPRTGADTQYF
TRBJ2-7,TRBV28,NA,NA,TGTGCCAGCAGTGATCAGAATCCTACCTACGAGCAGTACTTC,CASSDQNPTYEQYF
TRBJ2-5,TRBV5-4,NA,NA,TGTGCCAGCAGCCGCCCACTCTCCGGGACGGGGGAGGAAGAGACCCAGTACTTC,CASSRPLSGTGEEETQYF
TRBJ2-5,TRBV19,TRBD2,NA,TGTGCCAGTAGTTGGCGGGGGGCCCCGTCCCGGGAGACCCAGTACTTC,CASSWRGAPSRETQYF
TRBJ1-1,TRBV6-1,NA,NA,TGTGCCAGCAGTGTCCCCGGGAGAGGGCTCCCCACTGAAGCTTTCTTT,CASSVPGRGLPTEAFF
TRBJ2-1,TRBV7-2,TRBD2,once,TGTGCCAGCAGCCAATCTGGACTAGCGGATGGCTATGAGCAGTTCTTC,CASSQSGLADGYEQFF
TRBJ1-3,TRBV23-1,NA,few,TGCGCCCCCACGAGGGAAGCAGTAAACACCATATATTTT,CAPTREAVNTIYF
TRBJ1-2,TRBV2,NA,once,TGTGCCAGCAGCCGGGGGGCAGGGGAGAGTGGCTACACCTTC,CASSRGAGESGYTF
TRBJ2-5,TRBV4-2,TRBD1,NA,TGTGCCAGCAGCCACCTTGGACAGGGACTGCGAGAGACCCAGTACTTC,CASSHLGQGLRETQYF
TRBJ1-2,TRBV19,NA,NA,TGTGCCAGTCGACCCGCCGGCAGGGGAGGGGACTATGGCTACACCTTC,CASRPAGRGGDYGYTF
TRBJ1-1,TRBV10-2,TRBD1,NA,TGCGCCAGCACCCGGTGGGACGGGGACAGGGCGATCACTGAAGCTTTCTTT,CASTRWDGDRAITEAFF
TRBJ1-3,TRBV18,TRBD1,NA,TGTGCCAGCTCACCACTCTCCCTACAGGGGCAGCCTGGAAACACCATATATTTT,CASSPLSLQGQPGNTIYF
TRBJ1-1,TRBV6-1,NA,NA,TGTGCCAGCAGTGGGGCGATCTTCGCTGAAGCTTTCTTT,CASSGAIFAEAFF
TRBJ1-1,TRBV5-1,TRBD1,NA,TGCGCCAGCAGCTTGGAGACAGGGTTAGTTTCTGAAGCTTTCTTT,CASSLETGLVSEAFF
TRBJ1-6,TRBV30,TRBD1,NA,TGTGCCTGGAGTGAGCTGGCAGGGGGGGATAATTCACCCCTCCACTTT,CAWSELAGGDNSPLHF
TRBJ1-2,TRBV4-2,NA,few,TGTGCCAGCAGCCAAGATGAGGGACCCGCGTACACCTTC,CASSQDEGPAYTF
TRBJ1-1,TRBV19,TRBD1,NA,TGTGCCAGTAGTAGGGACAGGGAGTTGGGCACTGAAGCTTTCTTT,CASSRDRELGTEAFF
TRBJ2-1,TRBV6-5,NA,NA,TGTGCCAGCAGTTACTACGGCGGCAATGAGCAGTTCTTC,CASSYYGGNEQFF
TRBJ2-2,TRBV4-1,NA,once,TGCGCCAGCAGCCAAGGACTGACTCCGAACACCGGGGAGCTGTTTTTT,CASSQGLTPNTGELFF
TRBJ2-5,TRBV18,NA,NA,TGTGCCAGCCACGCCCAAGAGACCCAGTACTTC,CASHAQETQYF
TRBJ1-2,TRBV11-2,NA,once,TGTGCCAGCAGCCAATGGGCGGGGTATGGCTACACCTTC,CASSQWAGYGYTF
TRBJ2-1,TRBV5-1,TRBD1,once,TGCGCCAGCAGCTTGGGGGACAGGGGGACCTACAATGAGCAGTTCTTC,CASSLGDRGTYNEQFF
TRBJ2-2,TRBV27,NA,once,TGTGCCAGCAGTTTGTGGGCCGGGGAGCTGTTTTTT,CASSLWAGELFF
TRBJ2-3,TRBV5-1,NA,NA,TGCGCCAGCCGGGTGAAAGGTTCGGCAGATACGCAGTATTTT,CASRVKGSADTQYF
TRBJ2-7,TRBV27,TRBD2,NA,TGTGCCAGCAGTAGGCTAGCGGGGGGCTTTATGGACGAGCAGTACTTC,CASSRLAGGFMDEQYF
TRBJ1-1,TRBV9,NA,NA,TGTGCCAGCAGCCTTCGGGGCGGCACTGAAGCTTTCTTT,CASSLRGGTEAFF
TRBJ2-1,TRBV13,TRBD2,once,TGTGCCAGCAGCCCGACTAGCGGGGGGCTCGGGGAGCAGTTCTTC,CASSPTSGGLGEQFF
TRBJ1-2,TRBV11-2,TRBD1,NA,TGTGCCAGCAGCTTGGTGGGACAGGGGGCAAGCTATGGCTACACCTTC,CASSLVGQGASYGYTF
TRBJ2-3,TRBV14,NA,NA,TGTGCCAGCAGCCAATGGGTCACAGATACGCAGTATTTT,CASSQWVTDTQYF
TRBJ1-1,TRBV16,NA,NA,TGTGCCAGCAGCCAATGGGGCACTGAAGCTTTCTTT,CASSQWGTEAFF
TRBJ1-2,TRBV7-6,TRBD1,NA,TGTGCCAGCAGCCAGGGGGCAGGGGGCTCTGACTATGGCTACACCTTC,CASSQGAGGSDYGYTF
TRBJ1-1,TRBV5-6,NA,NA,TGTGCCAGCAGCGATCGTTTGTCCTCCTCGAACACTGAAGCTTTCTTT,CASSDRLSSSNTEAFF
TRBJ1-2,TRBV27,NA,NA,TGTGCCAGCAGTTATGGGGGTGGAGGGCCCTACACCTTC,CASSYGGGGPYTF
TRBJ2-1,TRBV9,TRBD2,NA,TGTGCCAGCAGCGCAGGACCGGGACTAGCGGGGCATAATGAGCAGTTCTTC,CASSAGPGLAGHNEQFF
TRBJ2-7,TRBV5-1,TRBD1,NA,TGCGCCAGCAGCTTGGGGACAGGGGCCTACGAGCAGTACTTC,CASSLGTGAYEQYF
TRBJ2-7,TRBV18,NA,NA,TGTGCCAGCTCACCCTGGACAGCGTCCTACGAGCAGTACTTC,CASSPWTASYEQYF
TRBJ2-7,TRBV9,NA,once,TGTGCCAGCAGCGTAGGCAGGGATGGCCGGGTCTACGAGCAGTACTTC,CASSVGRDGRVYEQYF
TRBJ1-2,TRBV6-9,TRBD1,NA,TGTGCCAGCAGTTATTCGACGGGACAGAAGTACTATGGCTACACCTTC,CASSYSTGQKYYGYTF
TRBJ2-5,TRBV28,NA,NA,TGTGCCAGCAGTTTACAAAGGGTATGGAACCAAGAGACCCAGTACTTC,CASSLQRVWNQETQYF
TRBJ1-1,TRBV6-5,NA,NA,TGTGCCAGCAGCCCCCTGTGGGGCGAGAACACTGAAGCTTTCTTT,CASSPLWGENTEAFF
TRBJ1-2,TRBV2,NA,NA,TGTGCCAGCAGTGAGGCACAGGGCTTCGGCTATGGCTACACCTTC,CASSEAQGFGYGYTF
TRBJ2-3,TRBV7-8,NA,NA,TGTGCCAGCAGCTTAGCACTGGGACGCACAGATACGCAGTATTTT,CASSLALGRTDTQYF
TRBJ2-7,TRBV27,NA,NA,TGTGCCAGCAGTTTGGGGGCTCGGAACGAGCAGTACTTC,CASSLGARNEQYF
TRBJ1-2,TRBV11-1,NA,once,TGTGCCAGCAGCGAACAGGGTCTTCTCGACTATGGCTACACCTTC,CASSEQGLLDYGYTF
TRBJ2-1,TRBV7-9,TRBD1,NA,TGTGCCAGCAGCCCTATGCTACAGGGGTGGGGTGAGCAGTTCTTC,CASSPMLQGWGEQFF
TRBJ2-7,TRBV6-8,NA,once,TGTGCCAGCAGGAGCTCCGAGCAGTACTTC,CASRSSEQYF
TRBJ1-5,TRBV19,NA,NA,TGTGCCAGTAAGGGAGATTTTAGCAATCAGCCCCAGCATTTT,CASKGDFSNQPQHF
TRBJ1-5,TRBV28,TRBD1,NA,TGTGCCAGCAGCCGCCTCAGGGGGGTTCAGCCCCAGCATTTT,CASSRLRGVQPQHF
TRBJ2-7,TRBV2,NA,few,TGTGCCAGCACCATCTACGAGCAGTACTTC,CASTIYEQYF
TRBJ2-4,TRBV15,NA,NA,TGTGCCACCAGCAGACCCGGGCGAGCGGCCAAAAACATTCAGTACTTC,CATSRPGRAAKNIQYF
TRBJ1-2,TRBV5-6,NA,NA,TGTGCCAGCAGCGGGCTTGGTGGCTACACCTTC,CASSGLGGYTF
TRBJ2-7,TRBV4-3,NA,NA,TGCGCCAGCAGCCAAGAGATAGGGAGGACATACGAGCAGTACTTC,CASSQEIGRTYEQYF